These 28 T cell receptor beta chains came from one sample sequenced in a study of OX40 agonist ivuxolimab in advanced cancers. TCRdb keeps only in-frame clones here, not all; method: immunoSEQ multiplex PCR. The data contain 55,000 to 65,000 clones, about nine tenths of them seen just once; the ten biggest clones take up 1.9%. The sample was CD4+ or CD8+ T cells sorted from blood, taken in a trial of the OX40 agonist ivuxolimab. The receptors stem from an adult with an advanced solid tumor such as melanoma, head and neck, liver or kidney cancer.

The chain employs TRBV7-9 and TRBJ2-5; D perhaps matches TRBD2 (5 bases). Germline loops: CDR1 SEHNR, CDR2 FQNEAQ (reference sequence). The CDR3 contains 17 residues. Trimming removed 2 bases from V and 2 bases from J, with 18 bases in between. CDR3 bases: TGTGCCAGCAGCTTATTCCTACTAGAAGAATTACAAGAGACCCAGTACTTC. Translation: CASSLFLLEELQETQYF.

The chain couples TRBV27 to TRBJ2-5; a weak D match, TRBD2 (6 bases). Looked up from germline, CDR1 is MNHEY and CDR2 is SMNVEV (reference sequence). V was shortened by 9 bases and J by 1 base, with 24 bases between the two germline ends. This CDR3 region has 17 residues. The CDR3 loop reads CASSNVGSSAVQETQYF. The CDR3 DNA follows: TGTGCCAGTTCGAACGTCGGGAGTAGCGCGGTCCAAGAGACCCAGTACTTC.

The chain couples TRBV6-1 to TRBJ2-7; 11 bases are shared with TRBD2. Trimming took 8 bases from V and 2 from J; bases not matched to a gene: 8. Germline lookup yields CDR1 MNHNS and CDR2 SASEGT. The CDR3 totals 15 residues. The CDR3: CASQLVAGGPYEQYF. CDR3 nucleotides: TGTGCCAGCCAGTTAGTAGCGGGAGGGCCCTACGAGCAGTACTTC.

V gene TRBV18 combines with J gene TRBJ2-3; D gene unclear. The V gene's germline CDR1 is KGHSH and CDR2 LQKENI. Between the trimmed V and J ends, which lost 3 bases and 2 bases, there was a span of 3 bases. CDR3 length: 12 residues. The CDR3 DNA reads TGTGCCAGCTCACCGTACACAGATACGCAGTATTTT. Its protein product is CASSPYTDTQYF.

The chain joins TRBV7-9 to TRBJ1-1; possibly TRBD1 for D (5 bases). Germline CDR1 is SEHNR and CDR2 is FQNEAQ (reference sequence). Trimming took off 3 bases at V and 4 bases at J, with 21 bases between the two ends. The CDR3 spans 17 residues. As DNA, the CDR3 is TGTGCCAGCAGCTTTAAGTGGGGGGAGTTAGGAACCACTGAAGCTTTCTTT. Amino acid sequence: CASSFKWGELGTTEAFF.

The chain couples TRBV5-4 to TRBJ2-3; D might be TRBD2 (6 bases). Germline V gene data show CDR1 as SGHNT and CDR2 as YYREEE (reference sequence). The CDR3 consists of 15 residues. V dropped 7 bases and J dropped 1 base, with 16 bases sitting between them. In DNA, the CDR3 is TGTGCCAGCGCTAAGTCGGGGGACCGCACAGATACGCAGTATTTT. Protein product: CASAKSGDRTDTQYF.

This clone was observed once. The V call is TRBV7-6, the J call TRBJ1-5; tentative D call: TRBD1 (6 bases). Deletions cut 4 bases from V and 2 bases from J, with 12 bases between. The CDR3 is made up of 15 amino acids. Germline assignment: CDR1 SGHVS and CDR2 FNYEAQ. The CDR3 loop is CASSSWAGGNQPQHF. The CDR3 bases are TGTGCCAGCAGCTCCTGGGCAGGGGGCAATCAGCCCCAGCATTTT.

This clone has just a few counts. This chain links TRBV19 with TRBJ1-1; tentative D call: TRBD1 (5 bases). Germline CDR1 LNHDA, CDR2 SQIVND (reference sequence). The ends were cut back, 4 bases at V and 0 bases at J, with 6 bases in the middle. The CDR3 contains 13 residues. Written as DNA, the CDR3 is TGTGCCAGTAGTACGACAGTGAACACTGAAGCTTTCTTT. It is translated as CASSTTVNTEAFF.

The CDR3 DNA sequence: TGTGCCAGCGAGGACCCATCGGAGAAAAAACTGTTTTTT. Translation: CASEDPSEKKLFF. The chain carries TRBV19 and TRBJ1-4; D is unresolved. Germline V CDR1 and CDR2: LNHDA, SQIVND (reference sequence). Trimming took off 9 bases at V and 9 bases at J, with 17 bases between the two ends. CDR3 length: 13 residues.

This chain connects TRBV27 to TRBJ1-1, with D maybe TRBD1 (5 bases). The CDR3 covers 15 residues. From germline, CDR1 is MNHEY and CDR2 SMNVEV (reference sequence). Trimming cost V 6 bases and J 1 base, with 15 bases left between them. Here the CDR3 reads CASSSLPGQNTEAFF. CDR3 coding DNA: TGTGCCAGCAGCTCCCTCCCAGGACAGAACACTGAAGCTTTCTTT.

The chain links TRBV7-2 to TRBJ2-4; 7 bases are shared with TRBD1. This CDR3 comprises 13 residues. J was trimmed by 8 bases and V by 1 base; bases with no gene match: 2. Germline V gene sequence: CDR1 SGHTA, CDR2 FQGNSA. The CDR3 nucleotides read TGTGCCAGCAGCTTAGACAGGGGTGACATTCAGTACTTC. This encodes CASSLDRGDIQYF.

This sequence joins TRBV2 and TRBJ1-1; D is uncertain. Germline V gene data show CDR1 as SNHLY and CDR2 as FYNNEI. The CDR3 totals 12 residues. The V and J ends lost 1 base and 2 bases respectively, with 2 bases between them. The CDR3 coding sequence is TGTGCCAGCAGTGAAGAAAACACTGAAGCTTTCTTT. Its protein product is CASSEENTEAFF.

This chain connects TRBV5-8 to TRBJ2-5; D gene unclear. Between the trimmed V and J ends, which lost 0 bases and 5 bases, there was a span of 2 bases. Germline V gene sequence: CDR1 SGHTS, CDR2 YDEGEE. This CDR3 is 11 amino acids long. In nucleotides, the CDR3 is TGTGCCAGCAGCTTGGATGAGACCCAGTACTTC. Protein: CASSLDETQYF. Drawing the rest from reference TRBV5-8 and TRBJ2-5, the complete variable domain is EAGVTQSPTHLIKTRGQQATLRCSPISGHTSVYWYQQALGLGLQFLLWYDEGEERNRGNFPPRFSGRQFPNYSSELNVNALELEDSALYLCASSLDETQYFGPGTRLLVL.

The J gene is TRBJ1-3, the V gene TRBV30; possibly TRBD1 for D (5 bases). Germline V lookup: CDR1 GTSNPN, CDR2 SVGIG (reference sequence). The V end lost 0 bases, the J end lost 0 bases, and 6 bases lay between the germline ends. This CDR3 region has 14 residues. The CDR3 bases are TGTGCCTGGAGTGTAGGGGACTCTGGAAACACCATATATTTT. This sequence encodes CAWSVGDSGNTIYF. Complete variable domain (other parts from reference TRBV30 and TRBJ1-3): SQTIHQWPATLVQPVGSPLSLECTVEGTSNPNLYWYRQAAGRGLQLLFYSVGIGQISSEVPQNLSASRPQDRQFILSSKKLLLSDSGFYLCAWSVGDSGNTIYFGEGSWLTVV.

The V call is TRBV20-1, the J call TRBJ2-5; 7 bases are shared with TRBD2. Germline V gene data show CDR1 as DFQATT and CDR2 as SNEGSKA (reference sequence). The CDR3 runs 11 residues. With 3 bases clipped from V and 5 bases from J, the junction kept 0 bases outside the gene matches. The CDR3 is CSARGGETQYF. The CDR3 coding sequence is TGCAGTGCTAGGGGGGGGGAGACCCAGTACTTC.

The chain combines TRBV14 with TRBJ1-1; D unresolved. Germline lookup yields CDR1 SGHDN and CDR2 FVKESK. Trimming took 3 bases from V and 7 from J, leaving 9 bases between them. The length of the CDR3 is 12 residues. CDR3 sequence: CASSQRTVEAFF. The CDR3 bases are TGTGCCAGCAGCCAGCGAACAGTTGAAGCTTTCTTT.

V and J are TRBV7-2 and TRBJ2-7; D gene unclear. The V and J ends lost 5 bases and 4 bases respectively, with 6 bases between them. CDR3 length: 11 amino acids. Germline V gene sequence: CDR1 SGHTA, CDR2 FQGNSA. The CDR3 DNA sequence: TGTGCCAGCAGCCTTATTTACGAGCAGTACTTC. Protein: CASSLIYEQYF.

The rearrangement links TRBV25-1 to TRBJ2-7; 11 nucleotides line up with TRBD1. V was clipped by 7 bases and J by 4 bases; unmatched bases: 6. This CDR3 region has 14 residues. Germline V CDR1 and CDR2: MGHDK, SYGVNS. The CDR3: CASTGTGGVYEQYF. CDR3 nucleotides: TGTGCCAGCACCGGGACAGGGGGGGTTTACGAGCAGTACTTC.

The rearrangement uses TRBV2 and TRBJ1-5; possibly TRBD1 for D (5 bases). Trimming pared 7 bases from V and 6 bases from J, leaving 19 bases between. The V gene's germline CDR1 is SNHLY and CDR2 FYNNEI. The CDR3 extends over 15 amino acids. This chain's CDR3 is CASKRGEVGLQPQHF. For the CDR3, the DNA is TGTGCCAGCAAACGAGGGGAAGTGGGGCTTCAGCCCCAGCATTTT.

The rearrangement uses TRBV5-1 and TRBJ2-7; TRBD1 matches 7 bases. This CDR3 spans 14 amino acids. The germline V gene encodes CDR1 SGHRS and CDR2 YFSETQ. The V segment lost 2 bases and the J segment 3 bases; nucleotides outside the gene matches: 5. CDR3 sequence: CASSFGTAVYEQYF. The DNA for the CDR3 is TGCGCCAGCAGCTTTGGGACAGCCGTCTACGAGCAGTACTTC.

J is TRBJ1-3 and V is TRBV28, with D hard to call. Trimming stripped 8 bases from V and 0 bases from J, with 14 bases between. The CDR3 runs to 15 residues. CDR1 is MDHEN, CDR2 SYDVKM, per germline. CDR3 in DNA: TGTGCCAGCGGCACCGTCCTCTTCTCTGGAAACACCATATATTTT. It codes for CASGTVLFSGNTIYF.

This clone occurred once. The J gene is TRBJ1-6, the V gene TRBV7-2; D call uncertain. There are 14 residues in the CDR3. Looked up from germline, CDR1 is SGHTA and CDR2 is FQGNSA. Between the trimmed V and J ends, which lost 1 base and 9 bases, there was a span of 10 bases. The CDR3 sequence is CASSLGVSGSPLHF. CDR3 DNA: TGTGCCAGCAGCTTAGGAGTTTCGGGTTCACCCCTCCACTTT. Based on the CDR3 plus reference TRBV7-2 and TRBJ1-6, the full variable domain is GAGVSQSPSNKVTEKGKDVELRCDPISGHTALYWYRQSLGQGLEFLIYFQGNSAPDKSGLPSDRFSAERTGGSVSTLTIQRTQQEDSAVYLCASSLGVSGSPLHFGNGTRLTVT.

The chain is built from TRBV7-2 and TRBJ1-6; maybe TRBD1 (6 bases). Trimming pared 1 base from V and 10 bases from J, leaving 8 bases between. Germline V gene data show CDR1 as SGHTA and CDR2 as FQGNSA. This CDR3 has 13 amino acids. This chain's CDR3 is CASSLEGGSPLHF. The CDR3 region has the DNA TGTGCCAGCAGCTTAGAGGGGGGCTCACCCCTCCACTTT.

This chain joins TRBV28 and TRBJ1-1, with TRBD1 matching over 7 bases. The V gene's germline CDR1 is MDHEN and CDR2 SYDVKM. The V segment lost 6 bases and the J segment 8 bases; nucleotides outside the gene matches: 15. The CDR3 is made up of 15 amino acids. The CDR3 is CASSSGGTERTEAFF. CDR3 coding DNA: TGTGCCAGCAGCTCTGGAGGGACAGAGCGTACAGAAGCTTTCTTT.

V usage is TRBV10-2 and J usage is TRBJ2-3; D may match TRBD1 or TRBD2 (5 bases each). The V end was cut by 0 bases, the J end by 3 bases, with 19 bases between. CDR1 is WSHSY, CDR2 SAAADI, per germline. The CDR3 is 18 amino acids. The CDR3 region is CASSESGVNVGGTDTQYF. DNA for the CDR3: TGCGCCAGCAGTGAGTCGGGGGTCAATGTTGGGGGTACAGATACGCAGTATTTT.

This rearrangement joins TRBV4-3 to TRBJ1-2, with 7 bases that match TRBD1. The CDR3 contains 17 residues. Germline-derived CDR1 and CDR2 are LGHNA and YSLEER. The junction had 7 bases not matched to a gene; V was cut back by 0 bases and J by 0 bases. The chain's CDR3 is CASSQETGLGANYGYTF. CDR3 bases: TGCGCCAGCAGCCAAGAGACAGGGCTGGGAGCTAACTATGGCTACACCTTC.

V usage is TRBV14 and J usage is TRBJ2-1, with TRBD1 matching over 10 bases. This CDR3 has 13 residues. CDR1 and CDR2 from the germline V gene are SGHDN and FVKESK. Trimming removed 3 bases from V and 9 bases from J; junction bases left unmatched: 2. The CDR3 loop reads CASSQRTGGEQFF. The CDR3 region has the DNA TGTGCCAGCAGCCAGAGGACAGGGGGTGAGCAGTTCTTC. The whole variable domain, remainder taken from reference TRBV14 and TRBJ2-1, is EAGVTQFPSHSVIEKGQTVTLRCDPISGHDNLYWYRRVMGKEIKFLLHFVKESKQDESGMPNNRFLAERTGGTYSTLKVQPAELEDSGVYFCASSQRTGGEQFFGPGTRLTVL.

This chain connects TRBV28 to TRBJ2-7, with a possible D match to TRBD2 (6 bases). V lost 8 bases and J lost 4, with 6 bases in between. Germline CDR1 reads MDHEN; CDR2 reads SYDVKM. CDR3 length equals 10 residues. CDR3 loop: CASRGYEQYF. The CDR3 DNA is TGTGCCAGCCGGGGGTACGAGCAGTACTTC.